Listed here is a single T cell receptor beta chain. The data are from a study of blood T cell repertoires in COVID-19. Study at large: COVID-19 samples collected from the United States, Italy and Spain covered acute and convalescent phases. The analysed material was cDNA or gDNA that came from T cells, B-cell-depleted T cells, or PBMCs.

In the authors' workflow: Using reference gene primer amplification, nucleated cell counts were estimated. Assay used: immunoSEQ multiplex PCR; TCRdb lists only in-frame clones, some missing. Clone size and the V and J calls come from that table; the DNA yielded D and trimming. The sample consists of some 120,000 clones, approximately 83% of them appearing once. Germline V CDR1 and CDR2: SEHNR, FQNEAQ (reference sequence). The CDR3 covers 14 residues. V was pared by 3 bases and J by 3 bases, with 11 bases between. The source is a woman older than 75 with acute or convalescent COVID-19. The chain recombines TRBV7-9 with TRBJ1-2; D is perhaps TRBD1 (5 bases). The sequenced sample consisted of peripheral blood. As DNA, the CDR3 is TGTGCCAGCAGCTTGGGCAGGGCACACTATGGCTACACCTTC. It specifies CASSLGRAHYGYTF.